The 20 T cell receptor beta chains listed next were all sequenced from one sample in a study of blood T cell repertoires in COVID-19. Repertoires were generated with immunoSEQ multiplex PCR, while TCRdb's copy carries only in-frame clones and drops some. Here the sample spans under 200,000 clones, approximately 80% being singletons. Sequencing was performed on peripheral blood. These receptors were taken from a human donor in a cohort sampled during active COVID-19.

This sequence joins TRBV6-2 or TRBV6-3 and TRBJ2-3; a weak D match, TRBD2 (8 bases). CDR1 is MNHEY and CDR2 is SVGEGT in the germline V gene. This CDR3 comprises 19 residues. V lost 6 bases, J lost 3 bases, and 28 bases lay in between. This CDR3 reads CASSRQGGRGGAGTDTQYF. The CDR3 nucleotides are TGTGCCAGCAGCCGACAGGGTGGTCGGGGGGGCGCTGGGACAGATACGCAGTATTTT.

The rearrangement links TRBV28 to TRBJ2-7; D gene ambiguous. The V gene's germline CDR1 is MDHEN and CDR2 SYDVKM. The CDR3 spans 12 residues. Trimming took 7 bases from V and 3 from J, leaving 10 bases between them. DNA for the CDR3: TGTGCCAGCATCACTACCAACTACGAGCAGTACTTC. Protein sequence: CASITTNYEQYF.

This clone was seen more than once but under ten times. The chain uses TRBV5-1 and TRBJ1-1; D unclear. CDR3 length: 12 amino acids. Trimming cost V 5 bases and J 0 bases, with 5 bases left between them. Germline V gene data show CDR1 as SGHRS and CDR2 as YFSETQ. For the CDR3, the DNA is TGCGCCAGCAGGGAGTTGAACACTGAAGCTTTCTTT. It translates to CASRELNTEAFF.

The chain is built from TRBV19 and TRBJ1-1; TRBD1 might be the D (6 bases). This CDR3 contains 14 residues. Germline V gene sequence: CDR1 LNHDA, CDR2 SQIVND (reference sequence). V was pared by 5 bases and J by 1 base, with 11 bases between. In DNA form, the CDR3 reads TGTGCCAGTAGTTCCAGGGGCAAGAACACTGAAGCTTTCTTT. It yields the protein CASSSRGKNTEAFF.

V and J are TRBV2 and TRBJ1-2, with 7 bases aligning to TRBD1. Germline loops: CDR1 SNHLY, CDR2 FYNNEI. The CDR3 runs to 13 residues. The V gene end was trimmed by 7 bases and the J gene end by 4 bases; junction bases not matched to a gene: 6. Written as DNA, the CDR3 is TGTGCCAGCAAACCTCAGGGGGTCTATGGCTACACCTTC. It encodes CASKPQGVYGYTF.

CDR3 DNA: TGTGCCAGCAGTTTTGCAGAGAACACTGAAGCTTTCTTT. Translating gives CASSFAENTEAFF. The chain uses TRBV12-3 or TRBV12-4 and TRBJ1-1; D unresolved. Trimming removed 3 bases from V and 1 base from J, with 6 bases in between. CDR3 length: 13 amino acids.

The sample holds one count of this clone. The sample carries other DNA sequences with the same CDR3. The chain is built from TRBV18 and TRBJ1-1; the D gene is possibly TRBD1 (6 bases). Germline V gene data show CDR1 as KGHSH and CDR2 as LQKENI. The CDR3 runs to 16 residues. Trimming took off 5 bases at V and 2 bases at J, with 18 bases between the two ends. The CDR3 nucleotides read TGTGCCAGCTCAGCACTTCATTCAGGGGTTAACACTGAAGCTTTCTTT. Amino acid sequence: CASSALHSGVNTEAFF.

J is TRBJ2-7 and V is TRBV3-1 (or the pseudogene TRBV3-2), with 11 bases matching TRBD2. V lost 8 bases to trimming and J lost 6 bases; unmatched junction nucleotides: 6. CDR1 is LGHDT, CDR2 YNNKEL, per germline (reference sequence). CDR3 size: 13 residues. CDR3 nucleotides: TGTGCCAGCTCGACTAGCGGGACCATCGAGCAGTACTTC. It yields the protein CASSTSGTIEQYF.

The gene calls are TRBV11-2 and TRBJ2-7; tentatively, D is TRBD1 (6 bases). The V end lost 4 bases, the J end lost 3 bases, and 19 bases lay between the germline ends. Germline-derived CDR1 and CDR2 are SGHAT and FQNNGV. The CDR3 runs to 16 residues. The DNA for the CDR3 is TGTGCCAGCAGCTCCTACCGGGACAAGTCTGGCTACGAGCAGTACTTC. Translating it yields CASSSYRDKSGYEQYF.

The V and J genes are TRBV5-5 and TRBJ2-7; D remains ambiguous. Germline values: CDR1 SGHKS, CDR2 YYEKEE (reference sequence). This CDR3 is built from 14 residues. Trimming pared 0 bases from V and 3 bases from J, leaving 10 bases between. The CDR3 is CASSLAVLSYEQYF. The CDR3 nucleotides are TGTGCCAGCAGCTTGGCCGTCCTGAGCTACGAGCAGTACTTC. Filled out from reference TRBV5-5 and TRBJ2-7, the complete variable domain reads DAGVTQSPTHLIKTRGQQVTLRCSPISGHKSVSWYQQVLGQGPQFIFQYYEKEERGRGNFPDRFSARQFPNYSSELNVNALLLGDSALYLCASSLAVLSYEQYFGPGTRLTVT.

This chain links TRBV29-1 with TRBJ1-2; D remains ambiguous. Germline V CDR1 and CDR2: SQVTM, ANQGSEA. This CDR3 is 10 amino acids long. The V end lost 3 bases, the J end lost 6 bases, and 5 bases lay between the germline ends. In nucleotides, the CDR3 is TGCAGCGTTGATGAGGATGGCTACACCTTC. It translates to CSVDEDGYTF.

This chain connects TRBV2 to TRBJ2-7; D is undetermined. V was shortened by 2 bases and J by 7 bases, with 6 bases between the two germline ends. The CDR3 has 11 residues. Per the germline V gene, CDR1 is SNHLY and CDR2 is FYNNEI. The CDR3 region is CASSELREQYF. CDR3 nucleotides: TGTGCCAGCAGTGAATTGAGGGAGCAGTACTTC. The full variable domain, in which reference TRBV2 and TRBJ2-7 provide the parts outside the CDR3, is EPEVTQTPSHQVTQMGQEVILRCVPISNHLYFYWYRQILGQKVEFLVSFYNNEISEKSEIFDDQFSVERPDGSNFTLKIRSTKLEDSAMYFCASSELREQYFGPGTRLTVT.

V is TRBV5-1 and J is TRBJ2-7, with 8 bases aligning to TRBD2. V lost 4 bases and J lost 7; bases outside the gene matches: 1. Germline loops: CDR1 SGHRS, CDR2 YFSETQ. This CDR3 is 11 amino acids long. This chain's CDR3 is CASSPGGEQYF. The CDR3 bases are TGCGCCAGCAGCCCGGGAGGGGAGCAGTACTTC.

The rearrangement joins TRBV6-2 or TRBV6-3 to TRBJ2-7; 11 bases align to TRBD1. Germline V gene lookup returns CDR1 MNHEY and CDR2 SVGEGT. The CDR3 length is 15 residues. The ends lost 4 bases at V and 1 base at J; junction bases unmatched: 3. Here the CDR3 DNA reads TGTGCCAGCAGTTCGGACAGGGGGCGGTCCTACGAGCAGTACTTC. Translating gives CASSSDRGRSYEQYF.

The chain employs TRBV19 and TRBJ1-5; TRBD1 aligns across 7 bases. This CDR3 region has 15 residues. Germline V lookup: CDR1 LNHDA, CDR2 SQIVND (reference sequence). Germline trimming cut 0 bases from V and 7 bases from J; bases unmatched to any gene: 6. The CDR3 bases are TGTGCCAGTAGTATAGATCGACAGGGCTGGCAGCCCCAGCATTTT. Its protein product is CASSIDRQGWQPQHF.

This rearrangement joins TRBV4-3 to TRBJ1-6; TRBD1 aligns across 8 bases. The CDR3 is made up of 18 amino acids. The J segment lost 0 bases and the V segment lost 0 bases, leaving 4 bases of the junction unmatched. Germline V gives CDR1 LGHNA, CDR2 YSLEER. CDR3 loop: CASSQDITGGSYNSPLHF. Here the CDR3 DNA reads TGCGCCAGCAGCCAAGATATTACAGGGGGCTCCTATAATTCACCCCTCCACTTT.

The chain has TRBV3-1 (or the pseudogene TRBV3-2) and TRBJ1-2; 9 bases align to TRBD1. The ends lost 4 bases at V and 5 bases at J; junction bases unmatched: 11. Germline-derived CDR1 and CDR2 are LGHDT and YNNKEL (reference sequence). This CDR3 is built from 16 residues. The CDR3 bases are TGTGCCAGCAGCCCCTCCCCGGGACAGGGTTCGTATGGCTACACCTTC. This translates into CASSPSPGQGSYGYTF.

The J gene is TRBJ2-7, the V gene TRBV4-2; 12 nucleotides line up with TRBD1. After removal of 3 bases from V and 4 bases from J, the junction contained 7 bases not matched to a gene. Germline V CDR1 and CDR2: LGHNA, YNFKEQ. The CDR3 has 16 amino acids. CDR3 amino acids: CASSHGTGGVGYEQYF. The DNA of the CDR3 is TGTGCCAGCAGCCACGGGACAGGGGGCGTTGGGTACGAGCAGTACTTC.

The V and J genes are TRBV7-6 and TRBJ2-7, with 9 bases identical to TRBD2. Germline V CDR1 and CDR2: SGHVS, FNYEAQ. V was pared by 5 bases and J by 3 bases, with 8 bases of the junction left unmatched. The CDR3 is made up of 15 amino acids. CDR3 region: CASSAAGGGYYEQYF. The CDR3 DNA sequence: TGTGCCAGCAGCGCAGCGGGAGGAGGTTACTACGAGCAGTACTTC.

Concerning this clone itself: Within the sample, other DNA sequences also encode this same CDR3. J is TRBJ2-7 and V is TRBV7-2, with 7 nucleotides matching TRBD2. The CDR3 has 14 residues. The trim removed 0 bases at V and 2 bases at J, leaving 1 base unmatched. In germline, CDR1 is SGHTA, CDR2 FQGNSA. This CDR3 is CASSLAGGTYEQYF. The CDR3 coding sequence is TGTGCCAGCAGCTTAGCGGGAGGGACCTACGAGCAGTACTTC.